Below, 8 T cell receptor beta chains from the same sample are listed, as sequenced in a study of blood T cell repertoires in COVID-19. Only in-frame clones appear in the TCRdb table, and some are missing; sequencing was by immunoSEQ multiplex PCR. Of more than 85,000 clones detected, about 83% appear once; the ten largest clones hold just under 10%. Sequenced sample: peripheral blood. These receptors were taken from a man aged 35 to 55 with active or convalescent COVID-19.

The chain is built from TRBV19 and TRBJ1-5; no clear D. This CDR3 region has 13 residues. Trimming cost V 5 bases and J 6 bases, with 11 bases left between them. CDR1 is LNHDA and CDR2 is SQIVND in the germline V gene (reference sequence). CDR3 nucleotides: TGTGCCAGTAGTTCAAACGTCGGTCAGCCCCAGCATTTT. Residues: CASSSNVGQPQHF.

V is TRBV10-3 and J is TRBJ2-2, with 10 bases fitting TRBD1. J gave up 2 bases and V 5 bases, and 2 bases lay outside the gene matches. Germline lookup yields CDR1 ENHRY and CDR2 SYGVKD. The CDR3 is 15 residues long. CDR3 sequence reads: CAISPTGGNTGELFF. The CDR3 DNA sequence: TGTGCCATCAGTCCGACAGGGGGCAACACCGGGGAGCTGTTTTTT.

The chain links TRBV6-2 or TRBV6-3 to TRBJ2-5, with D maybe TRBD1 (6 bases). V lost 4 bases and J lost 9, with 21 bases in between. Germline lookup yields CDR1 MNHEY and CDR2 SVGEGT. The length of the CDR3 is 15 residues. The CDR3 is CASSSPGTRGQPQYF. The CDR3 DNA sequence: TGTGCCAGCAGTTCCCCAGGGACACGCGGACAGCCCCAGTACTTC.

CDR3 coding DNA: TGTGCCAGCACCCCGGGACAGACCTACGAGCAGTACTTC. Residues: CASTPGQTYEQYF. This chain connects TRBV12-3 or TRBV12-4 to TRBJ2-7; 7 nucleotides match TRBD1. This CDR3 has 13 amino acids. With V trimmed by 7 bases and J by 2 bases, 5 bases remained unmatched.

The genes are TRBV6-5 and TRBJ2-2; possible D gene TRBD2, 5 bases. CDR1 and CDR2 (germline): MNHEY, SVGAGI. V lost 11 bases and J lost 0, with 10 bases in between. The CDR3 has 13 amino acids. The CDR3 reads CAPGDSNTGELFF. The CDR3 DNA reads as TGTGCCCCCGGGGATTCGAACACCGGGGAGCTGTTTTTT.

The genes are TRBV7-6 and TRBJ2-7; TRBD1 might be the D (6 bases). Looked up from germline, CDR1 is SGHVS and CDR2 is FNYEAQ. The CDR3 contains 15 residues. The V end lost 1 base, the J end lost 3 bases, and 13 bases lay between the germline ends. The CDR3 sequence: CASSLGGPGLYEQYF. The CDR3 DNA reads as TGTGCCAGCAGCTTAGGGGGGCCTGGCCTCTACGAGCAGTACTTC.

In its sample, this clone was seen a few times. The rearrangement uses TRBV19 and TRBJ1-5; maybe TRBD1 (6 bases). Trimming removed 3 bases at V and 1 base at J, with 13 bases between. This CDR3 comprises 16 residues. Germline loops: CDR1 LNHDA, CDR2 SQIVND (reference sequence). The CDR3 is CASSMVRTESNQPQHF. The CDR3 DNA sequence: TGTGCCAGTAGTATGGTCCGGACAGAAAGCAATCAGCCCCAGCATTTT. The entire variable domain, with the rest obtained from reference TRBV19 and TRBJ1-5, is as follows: DGGITQSPKYLFRKEGQNVTLSCEQNLNHDAMYWYRQDPGQGLRLIYYSQIVNDFQKGDIAEGYSVSREKKESFPLTVTSAQKNPTAFYLCASSMVRTESNQPQHFGDGTRLSIL.

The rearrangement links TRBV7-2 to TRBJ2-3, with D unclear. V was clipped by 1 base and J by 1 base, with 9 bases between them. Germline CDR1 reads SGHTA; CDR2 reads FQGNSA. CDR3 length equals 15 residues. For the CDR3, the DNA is TGTGCCAGCAGCTTAGTCTTCCGGGGCACAGATACGCAGTATTTT. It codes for CASSLVFRGTDTQYF. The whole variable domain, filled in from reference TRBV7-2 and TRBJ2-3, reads GAGVSQSPSNKVTEKGKDVELRCDPISGHTALYWYRQSLGQGLEFLIYFQGNSAPDKSGLPSDRFSAERTGGSVSTLTIQRTQQEDSAVYLCASSLVFRGTDTQYFGPGTRLTVL.